The rows below give T cell receptor beta chains drawn from one sample of a study of cytomegalovirus exposure and HLA in healthy donors. Sequencing used immunoSEQ multiplex PCR; TCRdb keeps in-frame clones, though not all of them. The sample carries 85,000 to 130,000 clones, about four fifths recorded once. The sequenced sample was PBMCs. Receptors were obtained from a female donor in good health and CMV-seropositive. Each CDR3 is given with its conserved first and last residue. D genes are given only for firm matches. Rows give clone size only sometimes, using once, few, many, or a class for an expanded clone.

>TRBV18|-|TRBJ2-7|-
CASSPRQGDEQYF
TGTGCCAGCTCACCTCGGCAGGGCGACGAGCAGTACTTC
>TRBV6-1|-|TRBJ2-5|-
CASSVGRGGGETQYF
TGTGCCAGCAGTGTAGGCAGGGGTGGGGGAGAGACCCAGTACTTC
>TRBV5-1|-|TRBJ2-7|TRBD1
CASSLIGQGAYEQYF
TGCGCCAGCAGCTTGATCGGACAGGGGGCCTACGAGCAGTACTTC
>TRBV10-2|-|TRBJ1-2|-
CASSNRNYGYTF
TGCGCCAGCAGCAACCGGAACTATGGCTACACCTTC
>TRBV9|-|TRBJ2-4|-
CASKGSENIQYF
TGTGCCAGCAAGGGGTCGGAAAACATTCAGTACTTC
>TRBV7-9|medium-sized|TRBJ2-1|TRBD2
CASSLLASGSSNEQFF
TGTGCCAGCAGCTTACTAGCTAGCGGGAGTAGCAATGAGCAGTTCTTC
>TRBV7-7|-|TRBJ2-2|-
CASSLTVNTGELFF
TGTGCCAGCAGCTTGACAGTGAACACCGGGGAGCTGTTTTTT
>TRBV21-1|-|TRBJ2-7|-
CASSRHEPRDRSNYEQYF
TGTGCCAGCAGCCGACACGAACCTAGGGACAGGTCAAACTACGAGCAGTACTTC
>TRBV7-9|-|TRBJ1-1|-
CSSSVGGGGTEAFF
TGTTCCAGCAGCGTCGGTGGGGGCGGCACTGAAGCTTTCTTT
>TRBV19|few|TRBJ1-2|-
CASSTVGGSNYGYTF
TGTGCCAGTAGTACCGTGGGGGGATCGAACTATGGCTACACCTTC
>TRBV19|-|TRBJ1-2|-
CASARTENYGYTF
TGTGCCAGTGCCCGGACAGAAAACTATGGCTACACCTTC
>TRBV5-8|-|TRBJ1-2|-
CASSRGTGIVERYGYTF
TGTGCCAGCAGCCGAGGGACTGGTATTGTTGAGCGGTATGGCTACACCTTC
>TRBV6-5|-|TRBJ2-2|-
CASRTDRGGTGELFF
TGTGCCAGCAGAACGGACAGAGGGGGCACCGGGGAGCTGTTTTTT
>TRBV5-1|-|TRBJ2-5|-
CASSFQAGSGETQYF
TGCGCCAGCAGCTTTCAAGCGGGCTCGGGGGAGACCCAGTACTTC
>TRBV19|-|TRBJ1-5|TRBD1
CASSTTGNQPQHF
TGTGCCAGTAGTACGACAGGGAATCAGCCCCAGCATTTT
>TRBV6-1|-|TRBJ1-1|TRBD1
CASSVKGARDTEAFF
TGTGCCAGCAGTGTGAAGGGGGCAAGGGACACTGAAGCTTTCTTT
>TRBV7-2|-|TRBJ1-1|-
CASLQGMGSSAEAFF
TGTGCCAGCCTCCAAGGCATGGGCTCATCAGCCGAAGCTTTCTTT
>TRBV5-4|-|TRBJ2-6|-
CASSLAPGSRLTGANVLTF
TGTGCCAGCAGCTTGGCCCCGGGATCCAGACTGACTGGGGCCAACGTCCTGACTTTC
>TRBV28|-|TRBJ2-7|TRBD2
CASTASRPREKSREQYF
TGTGCCAGCACCGCGTCCCGTCCGCGGGAGAAGAGTCGCGAGCAGTACTTC
>TRBV6-6|-|TRBJ1-2|-
CASSYRGGSDGYTF
TGTGCCAGCAGTTACAGGGGGGGCTCTGATGGCTACACCTTC
>TRBV30|-|TRBJ1-1|TRBD1
CAWSRMDRGTEAFF
TGTGCCTGGAGTCGGATGGACAGGGGCACTGAAGCTTTCTTT
>TRBV7-9|-|TRBJ1-2|TRBD1
CSSSPFQGGLGYTF
TGTTCCAGCAGCCCCTTTCAGGGGGGCCTAGGCTACACCTTC
>TRBV5-1|once|TRBJ1-4|-
CASRSGRADEKLFF
TGCGCCAGCCGGAGTGGCAGGGCGGATGAAAAACTGTTTTTT
>TRBV5-1|few|TRBJ2-7|-
CASSLVGGEQYF
TGCGCCAGCAGCTTGGTCGGGGGCGAGCAGTACTTC
>TRBV11-1|-|TRBJ1-1|-
CASSTTGPEAFF
TGTGCCAGCAGCACGACAGGCCCTGAAGCTTTCTTT
>TRBV27|-|TRBJ2-3|TRBD2
CASSRTGPLAGGTDTQYF
TGTGCCAGCAGTCGAACCGGGCCCCTAGCGGGAGGCACAGATACGCAGTATTTT
>TRBV10-3|few|TRBJ2-7|-
CATNNPPGPYPHEQYF
TGTGCCACCAATAACCCACCGGGTCCCTACCCTCACGAGCAGTACTTC
>TRBV9|-|TRBJ2-3|TRBD2
CASSVEVLAGGPGITDTQYF
TGTGCCAGCAGCGTAGAAGTACTAGCGGGAGGGCCGGGGATCACAGATACGCAGTATTTT